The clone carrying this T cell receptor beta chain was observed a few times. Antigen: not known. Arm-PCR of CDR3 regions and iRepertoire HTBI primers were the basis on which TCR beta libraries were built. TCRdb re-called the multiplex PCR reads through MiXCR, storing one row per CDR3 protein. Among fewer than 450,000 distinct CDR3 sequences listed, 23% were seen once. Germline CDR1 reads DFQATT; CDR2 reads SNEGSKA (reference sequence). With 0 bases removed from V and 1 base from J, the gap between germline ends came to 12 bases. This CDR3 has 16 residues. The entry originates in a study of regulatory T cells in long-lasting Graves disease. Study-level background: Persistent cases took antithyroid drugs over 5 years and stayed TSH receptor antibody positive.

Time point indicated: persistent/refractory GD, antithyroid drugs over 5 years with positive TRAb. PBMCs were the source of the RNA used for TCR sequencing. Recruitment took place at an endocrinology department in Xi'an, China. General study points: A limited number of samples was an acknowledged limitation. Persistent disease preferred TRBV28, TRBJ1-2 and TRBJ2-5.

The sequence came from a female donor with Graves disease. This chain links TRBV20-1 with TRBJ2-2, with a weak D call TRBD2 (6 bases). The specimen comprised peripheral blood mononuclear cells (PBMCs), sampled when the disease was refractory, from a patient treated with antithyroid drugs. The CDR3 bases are TGCAGTGCTAGAGAGGTGGGACTCGAGAACACCGGGGAGCTGTTTTTT. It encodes CSAREVGLENTGELFF.